The entry below describes one T cell receptor beta chain. This specimen comes from a study of OX40 agonist ivuxolimab in advanced cancers. With 6 bases clipped from V and 2 bases from J, the junction kept 10 bases outside the gene matches. CDR1 is LNHNV, CDR2 YYDKDF, per germline (reference sequence). The CDR3 is made up of 16 amino acids. The protocol was immunoSEQ multiplex PCR, while the TCRdb copy is restricted to in-frame clones and leaves out a portion. The sample yields about 73,000 clones, about 88% seen once. This TCR derives from an adult with an advanced solid tumor such as melanoma, head and neck, liver or kidney cancer. Material: CD4+ or CD8+ T cells sorted from blood, obtained in a trial of the OX40 agonist ivuxolimab. The chain has TRBV15 and TRBJ1-5; 7 bases line up with TRBD1. The CDR3 here is CATSGAGGVGNQPQHF. The CDR3 DNA reads TGTGCCACCAGTGGGGCAGGGGGGGTTGGCAATCAGCCCCAGCATTTT.